The rows below give T cell receptor beta chains drawn from one sample of a study of T cells in Graves' hyperthyroidism and ophthalmopathy. MiXCR, run by TCRdb on the multiplex PCR reads, gives a single entry per CDR3 protein. The sample includes roughly 720,000 distinct CDR3 sequences, about 18% of them seen just once. The specimen sequenced was blood. The receptors derive from a man aged 50 to 59 with Graves' hyperthyroidism. Both conserved end residues are part of each CDR3. Fields, in order: D gene, V gene, clone size, J gene, CDR3 DNA, CDR3 protein. D genes are given only for firm matches. For some rows the clone size is stated as once, few or many, or as a class when expanded; others skip it.

>TRBD1|TRBV19|-|TRBJ1-3
TGTGCCAGTGGAATGACAGGGGTCCTCTCTGGAAACACCATATATTTT
CASGMTGVLSGNTIYF
>-|TRBV27|few|TRBJ2-2
TGTGCCAGCAGAACCGACGTAAGAAACACCGGGGAGCTGTTTTTT
CASRTDVRNTGELFF
>-|TRBV18|-|TRBJ1-4
TGTGCCAGCTCACCGAACGTAGCAACTAATGAAAAACTGTTTTTT
CASSPNVATNEKLFF
>-|TRBV27|many|TRBJ2-1
TGTGCAAGCCGGTCTCTCGATGAGCAGTTCTTC
CASRSLDEQFF
>-|TRBV18|few|TRBJ2-7
TGTGCCAGCTCCAGCCGGGGCGCTGGCACCTACGAGCAGTACTTC
CASSSRGAGTYEQYF
>-|TRBV12-3/TRBV12-4|many|TRBJ1-2
TGTGCCAGCAGACGTTCGGGGGGCCTAAACTATGGCTACACCTTC
CASRRSGGLNYGYTF
>-|TRBV6-1|many|TRBJ2-7
TGTGCCAGCAGTTCCACGACTAGTCCTAGGGGCTACGAGCAGTACTTC
CASSSTTSPRGYEQYF
>TRBD2|TRBV29-1|-|TRBJ2-1
TGCAGCGCCAAGGGACTAGCGGGGAGCGAGACCTACAATGAGCAGTTCTTC
CSAKGLAGSETYNEQFF
>TRBD2|TRBV7-3|-|TRBJ2-1
TGTGCCAGCAGCTTAACGGCCCCTAGCGGCTACAATGAGCAGTTCTTC
CASSLTAPSGYNEQFF
>-|TRBV25-1|-|TRBJ1-3
TGTGCCAGCAGTGAATTGGATTCCTTCTCTGGAAACACCATATATTTT
CASSELDSFSGNTIYF
>TRBD1|TRBV28|-|TRBJ1-2
TGTGCCAGCAGGAGGGACAGAAACTATGGCTACACCTTC
CASRRDRNYGYTF
>TRBD1|TRBV6-1|-|TRBJ1-1
TGTGCCAGCAGTGGAGGGGGCGTAAATTTGAACACTGAAGCTTTCTTT
CASSGGGVNLNTEAFF
>-|TRBV24-1|-|TRBJ2-1
TGTGCCACCAGTGAGGCAAGATACAATGAGCAGTTCTTC
CATSEARYNEQFF
>-|TRBV2|many|TRBJ2-1
TGTGCCAGCAGTGTCATCCTCCGGGACACCTCTTCCAATGAGCAGTTCTTC
CASSVILRDTSSNEQFF
>-|TRBV29-1|few|TRBJ2-1
TGCAGTGGACTCGGGGGTTTTTACAATGAGCAGTTCTTC
CSGLGGFYNEQFF
>-|TRBV7-6|-|TRBJ2-5
TGTGCCAGCAGCTTAGAGGAGTCCCGGGAGACCCAGTACTTC
CASSLEESRETQYF
>-|TRBV7-9|few|TRBJ2-5
TGTGCCAGCAGCCCCGGGGTAGCGGAACAAGAGACCCAGTACTTC
CASSPGVAEQETQYF
>-|TRBV6-1|many|TRBJ1-6
TGTGCCAGCAGTCCCGGGACAACCGCCAATTCACCCCTCCACTTT
CASSPGTTANSPLHF
>-|TRBV28|many|TRBJ1-5
TGTGCCAGCAGTTTCGGGGTCGTCCTCAATCAGCCCCAGCATTTT
CASSFGVVLNQPQHF
>TRBD2|TRBV9|few|TRBJ2-5
TGTGCCAGCAGCGTAGGTCAGCTAGCGGGATTTGGGGAGACCCAGTACTTC
CASSVGQLAGFGETQYF
>TRBD2|TRBV19|few|TRBJ2-1
TGTGCCAGTGGGACTAGCGGGAGGGCCTATGAGCAGTTCTTC
CASGTSGRAYEQFF
>-|TRBV6-1|few|TRBJ2-5
TGTGCCAGCAGGCACACAACCCAAGAGACCCAGTACTTC
CASRHTTQETQYF
>-|TRBV28|many|TRBJ1-5
TGTGCCAGCAGCGGATATTTGGGCAATCAGCCCCAGCATTTT
CASSGYLGNQPQHF
>TRBD2|TRBV7-3|-|TRBJ2-5
TGTGCCAGCAGCTTAACAGGAGCGGGAGGAGTTCAAGAGACCCAGTACTTC
CASSLTGAGGVQETQYF
>TRBD1|TRBV27|many|TRBJ1-1
TGTGCCAGCAGTCCGGGCACAGGGGTTCAGACTGAAGCTTTCTTT
CASSPGTGVQTEAFF
>-|TRBV28|many|TRBJ1-2
TGTGCCAGCAGTTTGTGGTCCGGCTATGGCTACACCTTC
CASSLWSGYGYTF
>TRBD1|TRBV29-1|many|TRBJ2-7
TGCAGCGTTGAAGACCCCCGGGACAGCCACTACGAGCAGTACTTC
CSVEDPRDSHYEQYF
>-|TRBV25-1|many|TRBJ2-2
TGTGCCAGCATATCTAGAGGGTCGTTAACCGGGGAGCTGTTTTTT
CASISRGSLTGELFF
>-|TRBV28|many|TRBJ2-1
TGTGCCAGCAGTTTAAGGGGGGAGCCCAATGAGCAGTTCTTC
CASSLRGEPNEQFF
>-|TRBV20-1|-|TRBJ1-3
TGCAGTGCAAGGGGATATCCTGGAAACACCATATATTTT
CSARGYPGNTIYF
>-|TRBV29-1|few|TRBJ1-4
TGCAGCGTTGAAGATCTGGGCGGAAGGGAAAAACTGTTTTTT
CSVEDLGGREKLFF